This T cell receptor (beta chain) was retrieved from a study of cytomegalovirus exposure and HLA in healthy donors. Study-level results: It was approximately 150 TCR beta chains that were listed as cytomegalovirus-associated.

Germline V gene lookup returns CDR1 SGHTA and CDR2 FQGTGA. Deletions cut 2 bases from V and 2 bases from J, with 12 bases between. The CDR3 runs to 15 residues. Turning to this clone: Its antigen is unidentified.

13 Jbeta primers and 60 Vbeta primers were used for the PCR. This table comes from immunoSEQ multiplex PCR, and its TCRdb copy is limited to in-frame clones, with some not included. The top ten clones hold less than 3% of a sample with roughly 190,000 clones, approximately 65% of them seen once. This receptor was taken from a man aged 35-49 years in good health and CMV-seronegative. V gene TRBV7-3 combines with J gene TRBJ1-1; D unresolved. What was sequenced was PBMCs. CDR3 in DNA: TGTGCCAGCAGCTTAGTTACGGAGGGCAACACTGAAGCTTTCTTT. It is translated as CASSLVTEGNTEAFF.